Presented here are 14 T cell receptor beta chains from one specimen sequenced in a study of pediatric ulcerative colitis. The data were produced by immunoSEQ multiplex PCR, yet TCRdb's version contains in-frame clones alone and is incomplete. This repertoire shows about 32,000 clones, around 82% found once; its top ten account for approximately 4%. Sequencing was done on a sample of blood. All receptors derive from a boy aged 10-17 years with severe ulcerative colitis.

CDR3 sequence: CAISEQQGEKLFF. The DNA for the CDR3 is TGTGCCATCAGTGAGCAACAGGGCGAAAAACTGTTTTTT. The chain is built from TRBV10-3 and TRBJ1-4; maybe TRBD1 (6 bases). The V end was cut by 2 bases, the J end by 8 bases, with 9 bases between. CDR1 is ENHRY and CDR2 is SYGVKD in the germline V gene. The CDR3 extends over 13 amino acids.

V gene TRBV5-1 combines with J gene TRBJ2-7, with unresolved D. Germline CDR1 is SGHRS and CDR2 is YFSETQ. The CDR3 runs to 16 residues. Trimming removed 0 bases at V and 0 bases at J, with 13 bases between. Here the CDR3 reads CASSLEKYPSSYEQYF. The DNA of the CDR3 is TGCGCCAGCAGCTTGGAAAAATACCCGAGCTCCTACGAGCAGTACTTC.

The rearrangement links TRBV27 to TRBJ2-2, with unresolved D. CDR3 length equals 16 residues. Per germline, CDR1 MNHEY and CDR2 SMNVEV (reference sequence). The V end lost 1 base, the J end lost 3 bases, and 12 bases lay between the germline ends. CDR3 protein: CASSLLHTIDTGELFF. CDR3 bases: TGTGCCAGCAGTTTATTACACACTATAGACACCGGGGAGCTGTTTTTT.

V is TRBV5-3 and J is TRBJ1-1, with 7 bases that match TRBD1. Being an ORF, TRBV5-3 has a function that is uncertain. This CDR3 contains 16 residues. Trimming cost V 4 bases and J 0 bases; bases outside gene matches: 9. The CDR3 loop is CARSRGGGLVNTEAFF. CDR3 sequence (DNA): TGTGCCAGAAGCCGTGGAGGGGGCTTGGTGAACACTGAAGCTTTCTTT.

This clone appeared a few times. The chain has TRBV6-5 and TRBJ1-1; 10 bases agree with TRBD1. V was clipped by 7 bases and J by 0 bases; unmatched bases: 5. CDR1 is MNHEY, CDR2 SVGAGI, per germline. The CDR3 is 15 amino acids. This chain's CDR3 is CASTGTGALNTEAFF. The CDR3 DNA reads TGTGCCAGCACAGGGACAGGGGCCTTGAACACTGAAGCTTTCTTT.

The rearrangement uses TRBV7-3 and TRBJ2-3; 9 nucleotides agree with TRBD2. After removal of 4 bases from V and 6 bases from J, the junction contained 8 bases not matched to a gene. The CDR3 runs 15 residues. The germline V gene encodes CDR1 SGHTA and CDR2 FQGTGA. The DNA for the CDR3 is TGTGCCAGCAGCTCGGCTAGCGGGGCCGGGGATACGCAGTATTTT. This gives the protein CASSSASGAGDTQYF.

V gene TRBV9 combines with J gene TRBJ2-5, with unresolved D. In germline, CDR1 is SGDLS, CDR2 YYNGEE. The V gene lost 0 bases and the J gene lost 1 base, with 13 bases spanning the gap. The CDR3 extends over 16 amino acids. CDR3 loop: CASSVGVGPPQETQYF. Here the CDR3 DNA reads TGTGCCAGCAGCGTAGGGGTAGGGCCGCCCCAAGAGACCCAGTACTTC. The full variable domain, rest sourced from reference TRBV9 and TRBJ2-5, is DSGVTQTPKHLITATGQRVTLRCSPRSGDLSVYWYQQSLDQGLQFLIQYYNGEERAKGNILERFSAQQFPDLHSELNLSSLELGDSALYFCASSVGVGPPQETQYFGPGTRLLVL.

The CDR3 DNA sequence: TGCGCCAGCAGCTTGGGGGTGGGGACAGTAACTTCCTACGAGCAGTACTTC. This sequence encodes CASSLGVGTVTSYEQYF. The rearrangement uses TRBV5-1 and TRBJ2-7; 7 bases align to TRBD1. This CDR3 region has 17 residues. Germline lookup yields CDR1 SGHRS and CDR2 YFSETQ. J lost 1 base, V lost 0 bases, and 10 bases had no gene match. The whole variable domain, remainder taken from reference TRBV5-1 and TRBJ2-7, is KAGVTQTPRYLIKTRGQQVTLSCSPISGHRSVSWYQQTPGQGLQFLFEYFSETQRNKGNFPGRFSGRQFSNSRSEMNVSTLELGDSALYLCASSLGVGTVTSYEQYFGPGTRLTVT.

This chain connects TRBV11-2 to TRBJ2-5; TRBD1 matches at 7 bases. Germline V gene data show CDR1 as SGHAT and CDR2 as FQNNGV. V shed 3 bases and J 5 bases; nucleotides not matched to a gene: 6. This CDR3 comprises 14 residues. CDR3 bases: TGTGCCAGCAGCTTTATACAGGGACAGGAGACCCAGTACTTC. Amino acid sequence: CASSFIQGQETQYF.

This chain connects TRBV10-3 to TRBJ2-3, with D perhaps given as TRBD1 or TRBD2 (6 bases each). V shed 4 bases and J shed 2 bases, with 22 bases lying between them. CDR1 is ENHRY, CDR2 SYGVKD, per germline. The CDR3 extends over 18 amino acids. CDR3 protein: CAISGPTRTAGNTDTQYF. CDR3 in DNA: TGTGCCATCAGTGGACCAACTAGGACAGCGGGTAACACAGATACGCAGTATTTT.

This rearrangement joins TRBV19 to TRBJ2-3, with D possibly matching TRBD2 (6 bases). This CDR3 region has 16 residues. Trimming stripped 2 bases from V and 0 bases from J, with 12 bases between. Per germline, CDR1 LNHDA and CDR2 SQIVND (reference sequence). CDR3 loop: CASSIRGGASTDTQYF. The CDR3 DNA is TGTGCCAGTAGTATACGGGGCGGGGCGAGCACAGATACGCAGTATTTT. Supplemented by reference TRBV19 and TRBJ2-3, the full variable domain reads DGGITQSPKYLFRKEGQNVTLSCEQNLNHDAMYWYRQDPGQGLRLIYYSQIVNDFQKGDIAEGYSVSREKKESFPLTVTSAQKNPTAFYLCASSIRGGASTDTQYFGPGTRLTVL.

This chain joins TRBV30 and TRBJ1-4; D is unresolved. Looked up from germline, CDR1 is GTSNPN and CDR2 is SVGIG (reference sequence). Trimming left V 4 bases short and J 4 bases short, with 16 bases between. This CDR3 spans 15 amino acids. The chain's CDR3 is CAWKLGRRVNEKLFF. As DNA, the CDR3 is TGTGCCTGGAAACTAGGGAGGAGGGTTAATGAAAAACTGTTTTTT.

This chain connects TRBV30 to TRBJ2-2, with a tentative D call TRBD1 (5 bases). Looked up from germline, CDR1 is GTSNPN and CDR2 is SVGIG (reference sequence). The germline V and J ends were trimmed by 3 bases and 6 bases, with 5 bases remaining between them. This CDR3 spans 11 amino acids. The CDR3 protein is CAWRGAGELFF. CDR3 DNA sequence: TGTGCCTGGAGAGGGGCCGGGGAGCTGTTTTTT.

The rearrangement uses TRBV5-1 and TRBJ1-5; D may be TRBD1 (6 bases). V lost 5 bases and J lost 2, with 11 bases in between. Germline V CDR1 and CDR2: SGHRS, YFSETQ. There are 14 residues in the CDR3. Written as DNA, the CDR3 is TGCGCCAGCAGTTCCTCAGGGGGCAATCAGCCCCAGCATTTT. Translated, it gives CASSSSGGNQPQHF. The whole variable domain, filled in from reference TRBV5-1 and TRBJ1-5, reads KAGVTQTPRYLIKTRGQQVTLSCSPISGHRSVSWYQQTPGQGLQFLFEYFSETQRNKGNFPGRFSGRQFSNSRSEMNVSTLELGDSALYLCASSSSGGNQPQHFGDGTRLSIL.